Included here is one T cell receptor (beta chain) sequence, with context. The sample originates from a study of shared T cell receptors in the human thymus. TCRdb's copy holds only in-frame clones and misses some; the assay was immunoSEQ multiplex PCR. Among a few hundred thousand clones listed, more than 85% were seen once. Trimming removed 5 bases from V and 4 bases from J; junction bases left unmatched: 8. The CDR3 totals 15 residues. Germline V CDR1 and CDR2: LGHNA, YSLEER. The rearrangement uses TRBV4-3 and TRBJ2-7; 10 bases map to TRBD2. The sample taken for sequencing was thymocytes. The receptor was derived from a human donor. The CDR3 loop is CASSVWLAGVYEQYF. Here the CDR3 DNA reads TGCGCCAGCAGCGTCTGGCTAGCGGGAGTGTACGAGCAGTACTTC.